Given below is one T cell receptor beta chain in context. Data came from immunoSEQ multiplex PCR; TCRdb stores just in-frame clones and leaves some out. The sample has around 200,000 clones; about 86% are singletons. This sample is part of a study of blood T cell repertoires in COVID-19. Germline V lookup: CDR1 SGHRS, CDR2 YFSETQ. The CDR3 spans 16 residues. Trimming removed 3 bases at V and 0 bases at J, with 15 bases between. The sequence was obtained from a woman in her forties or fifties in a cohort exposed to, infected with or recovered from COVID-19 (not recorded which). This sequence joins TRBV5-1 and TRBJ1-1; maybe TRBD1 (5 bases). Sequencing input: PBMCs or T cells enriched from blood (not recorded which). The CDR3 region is CASSWGGPQMNTEAFF. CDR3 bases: TGCGCCAGCAGCTGGGGGGGACCGCAAATGAACACTGAAGCTTTCTTT.